This T cell receptor (beta chain) was recorded in a study of blood T cell repertoires in COVID-19. Per germline, CDR1 KGHSH and CDR2 LQKENI. V lost 2 bases, J lost 2 bases, and 9 bases stayed unmatched. The CDR3 length is 16 residues. TCRdb keeps only in-frame clones here, not all; method: immunoSEQ multiplex PCR. The table lists fewer than 55,000 clones, roughly 80% of them singletons, with less than 3% in the top ten. This chain uses TRBV18 with TRBJ2-7; 7 bases line up with TRBD1. This clonotype originated in a woman aged 55 to 70 with acute or convalescent COVID-19. Sequences were obtained from peripheral blood. The chain's CDR3 is CASSPYSTGSTYEQYF. The CDR3 bases are TGTGCCAGCTCACCATATTCGACAGGGTCAACCTACGAGCAGTACTTC.